These 23 T cell receptor beta chains originate from one sample sequenced in a study of graft-versus-host responses after intestinal transplantation. Their antigens are not known. Only in-frame clones appear in the TCRdb table, and some are missing; sequencing was by immunoSEQ multiplex PCR. The table shows tens of thousands of clones, with 85% to 95% occurring only once. This specimen was unstimulated CD8+ T cells sorted from spleen or lymph node cells, taken before transplant. The receptors shown here come from a human donor who was the organ donor for an intestinal transplant.

The chain employs TRBV7-2 and TRBJ2-2, with 7 bases lining up with TRBD1. This CDR3 spans 19 amino acids. CDR1 SGHTA and CDR2 FQGNSA come from the germline V gene. V shed 5 bases, J shed 2 bases, and the junction held 17 bases outside the gene matches. Here the CDR3 DNA reads TGTGCCAGCAGCAATTCCCGAAACCGGGACAGATTTAACACCGGGGAGCTGTTTTTT. It yields the protein CASSNSRNRDRFNTGELFF. Complete variable domain (other parts from reference TRBV7-2 and TRBJ2-2): GAGVSQSPSNKVTEKGKDVELRCDPISGHTALYWYRQSLGQGLEFLIYFQGNSAPDKSGLPSDRFSAERTGGSVSTLTIQRTQQEDSAVYLCASSNSRNRDRFNTGELFFGEGSRLTVL.

This chain links TRBV10-3 with TRBJ1-1; D call uncertain. Per germline, CDR1 ENHRY and CDR2 SYGVKD. The CDR3 has 12 residues. V lost 7 bases and J 3 bases, leaving 9 bases between the germline ends. CDR3 in DNA: TGTGCCATCAAGGAGGAGTACACTGAAGCTTTCTTT. As protein: CAIKEEYTEAFF.

The gene calls are TRBV7-9 and TRBJ2-2; the D call may be TRBD1 or TRBD2 (5 bases each). The CDR3 extends over 13 amino acids. The germline V gene has CDR1 SEHNR and CDR2 FQNEAQ (reference sequence). Trimming left V 4 bases short and J 6 bases short, with 9 bases between. The CDR3 spells CASSSGTAGELFF. Here the CDR3 DNA reads TGTGCCAGCAGCTCAGGGACGGCCGGGGAGCTGTTTTTT.

The sample holds one count of this clone. The chain links TRBV7-6 to TRBJ2-3, with a tentative D call TRBD2 (6 bases). The CDR3 has 14 amino acids. Trimming took off 4 bases at V and 4 bases at J, with 12 bases between the two ends. From germline, CDR1 is SGHVS and CDR2 FNYEAQ. This CDR3 is CASSWWGEADTQYF. Here the CDR3 DNA reads TGTGCCAGCAGCTGGTGGGGGGAGGCAGATACGCAGTATTTT.

V gene TRBV14 combines with J gene TRBJ2-2, with D possibly being TRBD2 (6 bases). The V gene's germline CDR1 is SGHDN and CDR2 FVKESK. Trimming removed 0 bases at V and 5 bases at J, with 16 bases between. This CDR3 has 17 residues. The CDR3 reads CASSQDGRDFLTGELFF. The CDR3 coding sequence is TGTGCCAGCAGCCAAGACGGCCGGGACTTCCTAACCGGGGAGCTGTTTTTT.

The rearrangement uses TRBV27 and TRBJ2-7; TRBD2 is a possible D gene (6 bases). The CDR3 runs 14 residues. Germline CDR1 and CDR2: MNHEY and SMNVEV (reference sequence). V lost 9 bases to trimming and J lost 0 bases, with 15 bases between them. The CDR3 DNA is TGTGCCAGTTCCGGGACTTACAGCTCCTACGAGCAGTACTTC. Its translation is CASSGTYSSYEQYF.

V and J are TRBV10-1 and TRBJ2-1, with TRBD2 matching over 15 bases. After removal of 2 bases from V and 9 bases from J, the junction contained 8 bases not matched to a gene. The CDR3 runs 17 residues. Germline V CDR1 and CDR2: WNHNN, SYGVQD (reference sequence). This CDR3 is CASSEGSGLAGGGEQFF. Here the CDR3 DNA reads TGCGCCAGCAGTGAGGGTTCGGGACTAGCGGGGGGAGGTGAGCAGTTCTTC.

The rearrangement joins TRBV10-3 to TRBJ2-1; D may be TRBD2 (7 bases). The CDR3 extends over 12 amino acids. In germline, CDR1 is ENHRY, CDR2 SYGVKD. V was cut by 10 bases and J by 10 bases, with 17 bases left in between. CDR3 amino acids: CARGGRSGEQFF. In nucleotides, the CDR3 is TGTGCCAGGGGGGGCCGTTCGGGAGAGCAGTTCTTC.

The rearrangement links TRBV5-6 to TRBJ1-3; D call uncertain. CDR3 size: 13 residues. The V gene's germline CDR1 is SGHDT and CDR2 YYEEEE. Trimming pared 2 bases from V and 1 base from J, leaving 4 bases between. DNA for the CDR3: TGTGCCAGCAGCTTCCAGTCTGGAAACACCATATATTTT. Protein product: CASSFQSGNTIYF.

Remarks on this clone: At one of its ends the junction is not consistent with the germline gene, which may arise from a read error. V and J are TRBV18 and TRBJ1-2, with unresolved D. CDR3 size: 13 residues. Germline CDR1 reads KGHSH; CDR2 reads LQKENI. The CDR3 region is CASSLHANYGHTF. The CDR3 nucleotides read TGTGCCAGCTCACTACATGCGAACTATGGCCACACCTTC.

This clone turned up a few times. The chain recombines TRBV7-3 with TRBJ2-1; D call uncertain. V lost 5 bases, J lost 6 bases, and 11 bases lay in between. This CDR3 region has 13 residues. Germline V gene data show CDR1 as SGHTA and CDR2 as FQGTGA. The CDR3 bases are TGTGCCAGCAGCCTCGGGCCCCGCAATGAGCAGTTCTTC. Translation gives CASSLGPRNEQFF.

In the case of this clone: The conserved phenylalanine or tryptophan normally closing the CDR3 is absent here, so this likely arose from a read error. J is TRBJ1-5 and V is TRBV19; maybe TRBD1 (6 bases). This CDR3 region has 15 residues. V was pared by 8 bases and J by 5 bases, with 19 bases between. The V gene's germline CDR1 is LNHDA and CDR2 SQIVND (reference sequence). The CDR3 region is CASETGASDYQPQHL. The CDR3 DNA reads as TGTGCCAGTGAGACGGGGGCTTCCGACTATCAGCCCCAGCATCTT.

V usage is TRBV6-1 and J usage is TRBJ1-1, with D perhaps matching TRBD1 (5 bases). V was cut by 1 base and J by 6 bases, with 9 bases left in between. The CDR3 sequence is 13 residues long. CDR1 is MNHNS, CDR2 SASEGT, per germline. DNA of the CDR3: TGTGCCAGCAGTGAAGATTCGGGGCCTGAAGCTTTCTTT. This encodes CASSEDSGPEAFF.

The J gene is TRBJ2-5, the V gene TRBV20-1; D unresolved. V was pared by 2 bases and J by 6 bases, with 7 bases between. Germline V CDR1 and CDR2: DFQATT, SNEGSKA (reference sequence). CDR3 size: 11 residues. The CDR3 reads CSARTKKTQYF. For the CDR3, the DNA is TGCAGTGCTAGAACTAAAAAGACCCAGTACTTC.

This sequence joins TRBV27 and TRBJ2-5; weak D call: TRBD1 (5 bases). This CDR3 is built from 12 residues. Germline V gene data show CDR1 as MNHEY and CDR2 as SMNVEV (reference sequence). The V end was cut by 2 bases, the J end by 4 bases, with 5 bases between. The CDR3 region has the DNA TGTGCCAGCAGTTTACAGGGAGAGACCCAGTACTTC. It is translated as CASSLQGETQYF.

On this clone: One end of the junction fails to match germline, which may point to a read error. Other nucleotide sequences in the sample specify the same CDR3. The rearrangement links TRBV6-5 to TRBJ2-7, with D possibly matching TRBD1 (5 bases). CDR1 is MNHEY, CDR2 SVGAGI, per germline. This CDR3 contains 15 residues. This chain's CDR3 is CASSYGHIVPYEQYF. The CDR3 nucleotides are TGTGCCAGTAGTTATGGACACATCGTCCCTTACGAGCAGTACTTC.

CDR3 bases: TGCGCCAGCAGCCGTCTCTTGTTATGGGGCACCGGGGAGCTGTTTTTT. Amino acid sequence: CASSRLLLWGTGELFF. V usage is TRBV4-1 and J usage is TRBJ2-2, with no clear D. Trimming took off 4 bases at V and 4 bases at J, with 16 bases between the two ends. Germline V CDR1 and CDR2: MGHRA, YSYEKL. CDR3 length: 16 amino acids.

Here the CDR3 reads CASSYSPYMGTGELFF. The DNA for the CDR3 is TGTGCCAGCAGTTACTCGCCCTACATGGGGACCGGGGAGCTGTTTTTT. This chain connects TRBV6-5 to TRBJ2-2; D is unresolved. CDR1 and CDR2 (germline): MNHEY, SVGAGI. The CDR3 spans 16 residues. Trimming cost V 0 bases and J 5 bases, with 13 bases left between them.

This chain connects TRBV4-3 to TRBJ1-5, with D perhaps matching TRBD1 (5 bases). The V gene's germline CDR1 is LGHNA and CDR2 YSLEER. The length of the CDR3 is 13 residues. V dropped 5 bases and J dropped 7 bases, with 12 bases sitting between them. Here the CDR3 DNA reads TGCGCCAGCAGCGGCAGGGTGGGACAGCCCCAGCATTTT. It encodes CASSGRVGQPQHF.

Worth noting for this clone: Its ends do not fully match the called genes, so a read error is possible. The gene calls are TRBV7-8 and TRBJ1-2; 7 bases line up with TRBD1. Looked up from germline, CDR1 is SGHVS and CDR2 is FQNEAQ. The CDR3 contains 12 residues. CDR3 loop: CASSLEGTAKSF. Here the CDR3 DNA reads TGTGCCAGCAGCTTAGAGGGGACAGCGAAAAGCTTC.

The gene calls are TRBV9 and TRBJ2-1, with TRBD2 as a possible D gene (6 bases). The CDR3 totals 15 residues. The germline CDR1 and CDR2 sequences are SGDLS and YYNGEE. With 4 bases removed from V and 3 bases from J, the gap between germline ends came to 14 bases. CDR3: CASSTLASFYNEQFF. The CDR3 DNA is TGTGCCAGCAGCACCCTAGCGAGCTTCTACAATGAGCAGTTCTTC.

This clone was observed once. The chain combines TRBV7-6 with TRBJ2-2, with a tentative D call TRBD2 (6 bases). V was trimmed by 0 bases and J by 5 bases, leaving 7 bases between them. The germline V gene has CDR1 SGHVS and CDR2 FNYEAQ. The CDR3 is 14 amino acids. Written as DNA, the CDR3 is TGTGCCAGCAGCTTAGCGGGAGGAACCGGGGAGCTGTTTTTT. This sequence encodes CASSLAGGTGELFF.

V usage is TRBV5-4 and J usage is TRBJ2-3; D is uncertain. CDR1 is SGHNT and CDR2 is YYREEE in the germline V gene (reference sequence). This CDR3 has 14 residues. The V end was cut by 6 bases, the J end by 2 bases, with 13 bases between. The CDR3 DNA reads TGTGCCAGCAACAATCCGAGCGACACAGATACGCAGTATTTT. This codes for CASNNPSDTDTQYF.